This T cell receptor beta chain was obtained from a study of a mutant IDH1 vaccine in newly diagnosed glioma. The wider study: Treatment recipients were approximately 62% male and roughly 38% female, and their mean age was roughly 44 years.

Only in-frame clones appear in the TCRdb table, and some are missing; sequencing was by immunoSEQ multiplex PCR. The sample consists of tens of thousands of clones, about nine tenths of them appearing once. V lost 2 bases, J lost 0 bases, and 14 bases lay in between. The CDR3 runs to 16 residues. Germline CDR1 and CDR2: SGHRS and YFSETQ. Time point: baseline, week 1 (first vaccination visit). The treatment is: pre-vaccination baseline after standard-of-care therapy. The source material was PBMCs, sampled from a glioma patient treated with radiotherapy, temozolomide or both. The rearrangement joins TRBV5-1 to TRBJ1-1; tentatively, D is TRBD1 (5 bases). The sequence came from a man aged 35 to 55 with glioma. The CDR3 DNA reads TGCGCCAGCAGCTTAGGAGGGGAGATACTGAACACTGAAGCTTTCTTT. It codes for CASSLGGEILNTEAFF.